This TCR beta chain came from a study of blood T cell repertoires in COVID-19 (TCRdb year 2020). About the investigation overall: Collaborator samples came from the United States, Italy and Spain and covered acute and convalescent phases of COVID-19. The dataset comprised deeply sampled blood TCRbeta repertoires from subjects exposed to, actively infected with, or recovered from COVID-19. Where available, HLA class I and class II types were obtained from metadata supplied by the sample provider rather than from assay-based typing. The prospective study material was composed of cDNA or gDNA derived from T cells, B-cell-depleted T cells, or PBMCs. The samples were drawn from two sources: the first 160 participants of the ongoing ImmuneRACE study, and 1,000 to 1,500 subjects contributed by 6 global collaborators. The repertoires were released in a freely available public database meant as a resource for research on the immune response to SARS-CoV-2. The sample metadata nearly always contained a de-identified subject ID, COVID-19 status, age in years and sex. Study-wide findings and limitations: The quantity of clinical and demographic metadata differed by source and by participant and was supplied without curation.

Including the terminal cysteine and phenylalanine, the CDR3 comprises 15 residues. The retained sequence is limited to the CDR3, 45 bases, with the frame set at the first base. The germline V gene sets CDR1 to SGHTA and CDR2 to FQGNSA. Trimming accounts for 5 bases at V and 9 bases at J, while the number of junction bases matched to no gene is 13. TCRbeta CDR3 regions were amplified from genomic DNA using the immunoSEQ Assay, a bias-controlled multiplex PCR. Turning to the authors' computational methods: Nucleated cell counts per sample were estimated from amplification of reference gene primers within the assay. To quantify the absolute abundance of each unique TCRbeta CDR3 rearrangement, sequence reads were collapsed and filtered. For each sample, productive Simpson clonality was calculated as the square root of Simpson's diversity index across productive rearrangements. The table comes from immuneACCESS by way of TCRdb, which keeps in-frame sequences with V and J called. Part of the clones is missing from these tables; in studies checked, under half for an unresolved V gene and the rest for unknown reasons. The V and J calls and clone size come from that table; D and trimming were worked out from the DNA. The sample table contains about 55,000 clones; only one count was recorded for roughly 85% of them. About 13% of the sample goes to the ten largest clones.

Whole blood was collected in K2EDTA tubes by collaborating institutions according to the institutions' own protocols. For TCRbeta analysis, collaborators shipped samples in one of three forms: frozen whole blood, isolated PBMCs, or DNA extracted from either of those sample types. With regard to this clone: There is no known antigen for this receptor. Per-nucleotide qualities are absent, and no much larger clonotype sits a single base away.

The TCR originated in a human donor in a cohort sampled during active COVID-19. The chain is encoded by TRBV7-2 joined to TRBJ2-1; 7 of the junction bases match TRBD2. Sequences were obtained from peripheral blood. The DNA sequence follows: TGTGCCAGCAGCGTCAGCTCTAGCGGCCACAGTGAGCAGTTCTTC. This gives the protein CASSVSSSGHSEQFF. When the CDR3 is completed using the reference TRBV7-2 and TRBJ2-1 genes on either side, the full variable domain is GAGVSQSPSNKVTEKGKDVELRCDPISGHTALYWYRQSLGQGLEFLIYFQGNSAPDKSGLPSDRFSAERTGGSVSTLTIQRTQQEDSAVYLCASSVSSSGHSEQFFGPGTRLTVL.